This T cell receptor beta chain originates from a study of blood T cell repertoires in COVID-19. On the study more broadly: COVID-19 samples collected from the United States, Italy and Spain covered acute and convalescent phases. In each case, the material was cDNA or gDNA derived from T cells, B-cell-depleted T cells, or PBMCs.

Original handling: Estimates of nucleated cell counts were drawn from the amplification of reference gene primers. Sequencing used immunoSEQ multiplex PCR; TCRdb keeps in-frame clones, though not all of them. D and trimming come from the DNA, and the V and J calls and clone size come from that table. The sample has 40,000 or so clones, over 75% seen once. This CDR3 region has 18 residues. V was shortened by 4 bases and J by 0 bases, with 18 bases between the two germline ends. CDR1 and CDR2 (germline): SGHNT, YENEEA. The chain combines TRBV11-3 with TRBJ1-4; a weak D match, TRBD1 (5 bases). Sequenced sample: peripheral blood. This receptor was obtained from a man aged 25 to 40 with active or convalescent COVID-19. CDR3 protein: CASSSGHNHPATNEKLFF. As DNA, the CDR3 is TGTGCCAGCAGCTCCGGACATAACCACCCCGCAACTAATGAAAAACTGTTTTTT.